The sequence of this T cell receptor (beta chain) was determined in a study of T cell responses to AZD1222 COVID-19 vaccine. CDR1 and CDR2 (germline): MNHEY, SMNVEV (reference sequence). Between the trimmed V and J ends, which lost 4 bases and 5 bases, there was a span of 11 bases. CDR3 size: 13 residues. To note about this clone: The antigen remains undetermined.

General observations from the study: Spike-wide vaccine-associated CD4 TCRs dominated at 160-218 and 743-854.

Repertoires were generated with immunoSEQ multiplex PCR, while TCRdb's copy carries only in-frame clones and drops some. The profile covers 110,000 to 150,000 clones, with around 93% appearing a single time and over 7.5% taken by the ten largest. The origin of this receptor is an adult in good health. The rearrangement links TRBV27 to TRBJ2-5; D assignment may be TRBD1 or TRBD2 (5 bases each). The sequencing used peripheral blood, collected on day 0 of AZD1222 vaccination. The chain's CDR3 is CASSYRRLETQYF. Written as DNA, the CDR3 is TGTGCCAGCAGTTACAGGAGGTTGGAGACCCAGTACTTC.